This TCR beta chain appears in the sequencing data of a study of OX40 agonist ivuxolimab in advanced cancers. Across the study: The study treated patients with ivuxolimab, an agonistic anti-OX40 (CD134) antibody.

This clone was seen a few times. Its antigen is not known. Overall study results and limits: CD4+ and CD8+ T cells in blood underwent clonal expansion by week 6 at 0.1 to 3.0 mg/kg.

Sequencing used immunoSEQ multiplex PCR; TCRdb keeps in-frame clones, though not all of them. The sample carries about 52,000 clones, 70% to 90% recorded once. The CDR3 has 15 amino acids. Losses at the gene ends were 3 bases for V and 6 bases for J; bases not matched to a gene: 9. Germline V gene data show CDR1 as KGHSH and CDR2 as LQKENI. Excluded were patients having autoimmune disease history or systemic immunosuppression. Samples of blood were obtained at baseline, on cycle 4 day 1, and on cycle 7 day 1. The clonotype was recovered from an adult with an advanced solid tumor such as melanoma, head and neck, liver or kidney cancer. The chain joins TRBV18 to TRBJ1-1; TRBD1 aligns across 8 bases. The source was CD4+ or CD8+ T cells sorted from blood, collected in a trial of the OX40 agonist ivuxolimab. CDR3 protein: CASSPTRGQYAEAFF. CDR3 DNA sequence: TGTGCCAGCTCACCCACCAGGGGGCAATACGCTGAAGCTTTCTTT.